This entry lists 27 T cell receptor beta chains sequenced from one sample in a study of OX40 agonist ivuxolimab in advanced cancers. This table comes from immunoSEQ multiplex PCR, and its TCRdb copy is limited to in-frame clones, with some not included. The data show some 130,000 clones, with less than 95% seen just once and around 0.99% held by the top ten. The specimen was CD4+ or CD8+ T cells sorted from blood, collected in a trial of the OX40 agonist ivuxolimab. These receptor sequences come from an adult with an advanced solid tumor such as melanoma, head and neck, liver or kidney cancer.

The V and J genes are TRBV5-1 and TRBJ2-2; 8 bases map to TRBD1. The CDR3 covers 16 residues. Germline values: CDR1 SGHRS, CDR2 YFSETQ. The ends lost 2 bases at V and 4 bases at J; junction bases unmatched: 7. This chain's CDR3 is CASSFPGGAGTGELFF. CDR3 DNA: TGCGCCAGCAGCTTCCCAGGGGGCGCGGGCACCGGGGAGCTGTTTTTT.

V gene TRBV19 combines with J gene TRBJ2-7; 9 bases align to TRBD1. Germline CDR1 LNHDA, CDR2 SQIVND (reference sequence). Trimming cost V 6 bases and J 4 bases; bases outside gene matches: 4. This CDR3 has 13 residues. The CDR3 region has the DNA TGTGCCAGTAGCGAGACAGGGGGTTACGAGCAGTACTTC. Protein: CASSETGGYEQYF.

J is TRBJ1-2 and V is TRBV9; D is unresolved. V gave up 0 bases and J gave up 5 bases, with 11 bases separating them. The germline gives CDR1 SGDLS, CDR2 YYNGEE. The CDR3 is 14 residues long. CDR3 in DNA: TGTGCCAGCAGCGTAGCTCTGGGAGGGTATGGCTACACCTTC. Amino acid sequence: CASSVALGGYGYTF.

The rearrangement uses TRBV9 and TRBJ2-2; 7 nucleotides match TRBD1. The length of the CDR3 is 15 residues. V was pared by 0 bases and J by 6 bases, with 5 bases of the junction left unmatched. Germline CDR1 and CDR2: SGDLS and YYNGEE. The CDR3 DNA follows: TGTGCCAGCAGCGTAGCGGGCAGGGGGTCCGGGGAGCTGTTTTTT. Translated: CASSVAGRGSGELFF.

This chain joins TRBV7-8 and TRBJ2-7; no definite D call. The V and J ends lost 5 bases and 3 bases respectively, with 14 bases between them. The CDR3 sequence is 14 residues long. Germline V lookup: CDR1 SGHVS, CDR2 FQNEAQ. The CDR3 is CASSLRAAVYEQYF. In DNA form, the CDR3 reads TGTGCCAGCAGCCTAAGGGCGGCTGTCTACGAGCAGTACTTC.

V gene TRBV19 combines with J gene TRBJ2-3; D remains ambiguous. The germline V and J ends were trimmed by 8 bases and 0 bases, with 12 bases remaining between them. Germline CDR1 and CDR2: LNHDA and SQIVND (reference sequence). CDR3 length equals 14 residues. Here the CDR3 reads CASHTRRSTDTQYF. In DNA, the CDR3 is TGTGCCAGTCACACACGACGGAGCACAGATACGCAGTATTTT.

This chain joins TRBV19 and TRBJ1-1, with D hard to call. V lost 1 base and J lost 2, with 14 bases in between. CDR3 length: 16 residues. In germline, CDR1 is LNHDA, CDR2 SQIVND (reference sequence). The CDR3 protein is CASSIGFVVGNTEAFF. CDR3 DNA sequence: TGTGCCAGTAGTATAGGGTTCGTAGTGGGTAACACTGAAGCTTTCTTT.

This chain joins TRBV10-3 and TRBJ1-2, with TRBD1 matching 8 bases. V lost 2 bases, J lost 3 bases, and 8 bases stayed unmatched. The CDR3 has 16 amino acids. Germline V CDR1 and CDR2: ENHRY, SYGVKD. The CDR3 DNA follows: TGTGCCATCAGTGAGACAGGGGGTGCATTCGACTATGGCTACACCTTC. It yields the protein CAISETGGAFDYGYTF.

CDR3 amino acids: CASNGPYNEQFF. The CDR3 bases are TGTGCCAGCAATGGACCCTACAATGAGCAGTTCTTC. V usage is TRBV28 and J usage is TRBJ2-1; no firm D call. Germline lookup yields CDR1 MDHEN and CDR2 SYDVKM. CDR3 length equals 12 residues. Trimming removed 7 bases from V and 2 bases from J, with 6 bases in between.

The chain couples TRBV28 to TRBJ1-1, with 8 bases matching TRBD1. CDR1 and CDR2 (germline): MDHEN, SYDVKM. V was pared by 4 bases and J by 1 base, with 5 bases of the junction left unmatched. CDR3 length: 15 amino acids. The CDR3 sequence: CASSSTGEGNTEAFF. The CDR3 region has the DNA TGTGCCAGCAGTTCGACAGGGGAGGGGAACACTGAAGCTTTCTTT.

DNA of the CDR3: TGTGCCAGCAGCTTGGCCGGCGGGAGGGCCTACGAGCAGTACTTC. It specifies CASSLAGGRAYEQYF. The chain employs TRBV5-4 and TRBJ2-7; TRBD2 agrees at 9 bases. The germline CDR1 and CDR2 sequences are SGHNT and YYREEE (reference sequence). This CDR3 spans 15 amino acids. Unmatched junction bases numbered 3, after V lost 0 bases and J lost 2 bases.

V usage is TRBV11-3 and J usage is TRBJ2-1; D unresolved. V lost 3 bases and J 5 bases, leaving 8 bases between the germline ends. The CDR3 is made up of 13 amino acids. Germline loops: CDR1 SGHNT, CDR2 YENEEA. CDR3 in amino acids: CASSFDWNNEQFF. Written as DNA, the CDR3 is TGTGCCAGCAGCTTTGACTGGAACAATGAGCAGTTCTTC.

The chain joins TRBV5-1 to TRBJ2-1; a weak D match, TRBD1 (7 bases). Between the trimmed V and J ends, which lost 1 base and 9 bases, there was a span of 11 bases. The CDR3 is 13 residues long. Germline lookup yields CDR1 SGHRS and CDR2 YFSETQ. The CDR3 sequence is CASSLWGDSEQFF. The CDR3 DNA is TGCGCCAGCAGCTTGTGGGGGGACAGTGAGCAGTTCTTC.

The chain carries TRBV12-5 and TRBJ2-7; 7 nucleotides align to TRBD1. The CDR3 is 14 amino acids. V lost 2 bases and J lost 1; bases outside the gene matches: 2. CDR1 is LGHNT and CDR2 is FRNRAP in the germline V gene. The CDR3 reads CASGLLQGSYEQYF. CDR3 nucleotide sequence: TGTGCTAGTGGTTTGTTACAGGGGTCCTACGAGCAGTACTTC.

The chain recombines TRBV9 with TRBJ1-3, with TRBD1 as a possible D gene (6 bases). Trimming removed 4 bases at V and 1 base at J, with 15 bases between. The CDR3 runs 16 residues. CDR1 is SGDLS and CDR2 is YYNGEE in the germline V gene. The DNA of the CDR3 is TGTGCCAGCAGCTTACAGGGTGGCCCGTCTGGAAACACCATATATTTT. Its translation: CASSLQGGPSGNTIYF.

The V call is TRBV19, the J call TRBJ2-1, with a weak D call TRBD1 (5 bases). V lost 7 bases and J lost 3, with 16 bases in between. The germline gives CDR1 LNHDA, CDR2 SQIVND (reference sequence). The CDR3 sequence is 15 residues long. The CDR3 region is CASKASGAHYNEQFF. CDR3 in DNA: TGTGCCAGTAAGGCGTCTGGGGCTCACTACAATGAGCAGTTCTTC.

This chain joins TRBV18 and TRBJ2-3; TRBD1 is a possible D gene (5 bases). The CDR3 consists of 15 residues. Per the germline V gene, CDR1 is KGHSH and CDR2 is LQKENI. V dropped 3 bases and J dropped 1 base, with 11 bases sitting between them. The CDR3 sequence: CASSPYTGGTDTQYF. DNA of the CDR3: TGTGCCAGCTCACCTTATACAGGAGGCACAGATACGCAGTATTTT.

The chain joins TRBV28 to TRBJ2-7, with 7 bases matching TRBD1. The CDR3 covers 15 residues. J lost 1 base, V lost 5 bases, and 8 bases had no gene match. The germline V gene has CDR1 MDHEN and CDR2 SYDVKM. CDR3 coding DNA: TGTGCCAGCAGTGTCACAGGGGAATTATCCTACGAGCAGTACTTC. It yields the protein CASSVTGELSYEQYF.

The CDR3 reads CASRPTASGSRNEQFF. Here the CDR3 DNA reads TGTGCCAGCAGACCCACAGCTAGCGGGAGTAGGAATGAGCAGTTCTTC. This chain uses TRBV14 with TRBJ2-1, with TRBD2 matching 10 bases. This CDR3 spans 16 amino acids. V lost 6 bases to trimming and J lost 7 bases; unmatched junction nucleotides: 12. Looked up from germline, CDR1 is SGHDN and CDR2 is FVKESK.

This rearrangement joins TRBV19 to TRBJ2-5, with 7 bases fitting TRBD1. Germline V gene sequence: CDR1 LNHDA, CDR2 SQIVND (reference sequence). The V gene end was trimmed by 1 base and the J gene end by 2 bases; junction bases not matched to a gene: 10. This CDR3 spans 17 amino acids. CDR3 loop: CASSIGHRDRVQETQYF. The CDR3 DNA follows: TGTGCCAGTAGTATAGGCCACCGTGACAGGGTTCAAGAGACCCAGTACTTC.

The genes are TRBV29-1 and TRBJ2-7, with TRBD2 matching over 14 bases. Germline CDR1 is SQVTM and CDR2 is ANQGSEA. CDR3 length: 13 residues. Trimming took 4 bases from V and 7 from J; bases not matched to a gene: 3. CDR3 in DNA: TGCAGCGTTGGGGGACTAGCGGGAGAAGAGCAGTACTTC. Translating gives CSVGGLAGEEQYF.

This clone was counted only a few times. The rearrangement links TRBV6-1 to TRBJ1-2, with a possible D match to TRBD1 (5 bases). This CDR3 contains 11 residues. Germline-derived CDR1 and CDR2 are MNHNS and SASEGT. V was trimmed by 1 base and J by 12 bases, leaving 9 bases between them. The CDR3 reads CASSEVGGNTF. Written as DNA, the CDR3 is TGTGCCAGCAGTGAAGTCGGGGGGAACACCTTC.

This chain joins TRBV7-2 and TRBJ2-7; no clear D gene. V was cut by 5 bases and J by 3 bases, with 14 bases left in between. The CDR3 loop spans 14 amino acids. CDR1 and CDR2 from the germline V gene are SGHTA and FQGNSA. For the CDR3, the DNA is TGTGCCAGCAGCCGCCGGCACTCAGACTACGAGCAGTACTTC. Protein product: CASSRRHSDYEQYF.

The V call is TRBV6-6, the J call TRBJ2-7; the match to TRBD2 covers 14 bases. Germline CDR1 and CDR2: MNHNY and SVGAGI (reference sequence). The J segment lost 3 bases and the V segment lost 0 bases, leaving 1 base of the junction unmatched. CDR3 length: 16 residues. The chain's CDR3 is CASSYSGTSGSYEQYF. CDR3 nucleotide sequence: TGTGCCAGCAGTTACTCGGGGACTAGCGGGAGCTACGAGCAGTACTTC.

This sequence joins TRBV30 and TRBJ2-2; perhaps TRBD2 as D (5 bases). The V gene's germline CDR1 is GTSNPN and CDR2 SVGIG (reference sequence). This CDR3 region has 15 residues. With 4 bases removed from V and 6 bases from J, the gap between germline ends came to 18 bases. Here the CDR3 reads CAWNFAGVRAGELFF. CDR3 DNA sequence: TGTGCCTGGAATTTTGCCGGGGTTCGGGCCGGGGAGCTGTTTTTT.

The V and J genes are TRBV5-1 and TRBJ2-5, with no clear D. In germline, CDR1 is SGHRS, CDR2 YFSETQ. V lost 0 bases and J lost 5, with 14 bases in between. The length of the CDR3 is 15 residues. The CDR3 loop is CASSLEPGPGETQYF. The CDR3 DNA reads TGCGCCAGCAGCTTGGAGCCGGGCCCCGGGGAGACCCAGTACTTC.

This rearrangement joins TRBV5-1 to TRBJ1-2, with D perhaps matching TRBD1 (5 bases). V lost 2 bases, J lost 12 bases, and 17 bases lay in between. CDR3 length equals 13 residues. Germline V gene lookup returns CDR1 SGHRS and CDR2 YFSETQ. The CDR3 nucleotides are TGCGCCAGCAGCTTTGAAGGCGGGGTGGGGGACACCTTC. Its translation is CASSFEGGVGDTF.